The clone carrying this TCR beta chain was picked up a small number of times. The sample originates from a study of control samples from healthy donors and cancer patients. The method was immunoSEQ multiplex PCR; TCRdb's version includes in-frame clones alone and lacks a portion of them. The sample lists 110,000 to 150,000 clones, 94% occurring once. V lost 1 base and J 3 bases, leaving 8 bases between the germline ends. In germline, CDR1 is SGHRS, CDR2 YFSETQ. The CDR3 has 15 residues. The sequencing input was blood. The clonotype originates from a man between 35 and 55 years old in good health. This sequence joins TRBV5-1 and TRBJ2-6; D ambiguous. DNA of the CDR3: TGCGCCAGCAGCTTGAAGACGGTTGGGGCCAACGTCCTGACTTTC. Amino acid sequence: CASSLKTVGANVLTF.